This T cell receptor beta chain was identified during a study of T cell responses to AZD1222 COVID-19 vaccine. Comment on this clone: No antigen is known for it.

The V and J ends lost 10 bases and 0 bases respectively, with 24 bases between them. Germline V lookup: CDR1 SGHVS, CDR2 FQNEAQ. This CDR3 has 18 amino acids. Broader study findings: Seropositive at baseline were only a handful of AZD1222 recipients.

Here immunoSEQ multiplex PCR was the method, and the copy in TCRdb shows in-frame clones only, minus some. The sample includes just under 150,000 clones, roughly nine tenths of them seen just once. The chain couples TRBV7-8 to TRBJ1-4; maybe TRBD1 (5 bases). The sequencing used peripheral blood, collected 28 days after the second AZD1222 dose. The clonotype originates from an adult who received the AZD1222 COVID-19 vaccine. CDR3 DNA sequence: TGTGCCACCACTTCCGGGGACCCACGACACACAACTAATGAAAAACTGTTTTTT. Amino acids: CATTSGDPRHTTNEKLFF.